This T cell receptor beta chain comes out of a study of spatial heterogeneity in lung cancer. As for the study in general: Unique TCR and UMI combinations averaged more than ten appearances each in raw reads.

This CDR3 contains 14 residues. V dropped 5 bases and J dropped 3 bases, with 10 bases sitting between them. Germline lookup yields CDR1 SGHAT and CDR2 FQNNGV. This clonotype was seen many times. Time point given: sample taken at primary tumor resection. Patients with untreated early-stage non-small cell lung cancer, numbering some 68, were the donors. TCRdb reanalysed the 5' RACE reads using MiXCR and keeps one entry per CDR3 protein. The sample has fewer than 15,000 distinct CDR3 sequences, 3.5% to 4% seen once. This TCR derives from a male donor with early-stage non-small cell lung cancer. The chain employs TRBV11-2 and TRBJ2-2; D possibly corresponds to TRBD1 (6 bases). Sequences were derived from PBMCs, sampled at surgery. The CDR3 region has the DNA TGTGCCAGCAGCCAATACAGGGACACCGGGGAGCTGTTTTTT. Translation gives CASSQYRDTGELFF.